This T cell receptor beta chain was found in a study of Tregs in tolerant kidney transplant recipients. Study-level points and caveats: The small number of patients limits these findings pending further validation. Expanding Tregs on activated donor B cells appeared to best identify donor-specific TCRbeta clones. Biological reproducibility was not directly addressed in this study.

Unstimulated regulatory T cells (CD4+CD25+CD127-), CD4+CD25- non-regulatory cells, CD4 and CD8 cells were FACS-sorted from thawed PBMCs. On this clone: Antigen specificity is unknown.

Assay used: immunoSEQ multiplex PCR; TCRdb lists only in-frame clones, some missing. The table lists 200,000 to 300,000 clones, 65% to 85% of them singletons. The CDR3 contains 13 residues. The genes are TRBV21-1 and TRBJ1-5. TRBV21-1 is designated a pseudogene. The sequence was collected from a human donor in good health. Sequenced material: CD4+ T cells from blood. CDR3 residues: CASSKIEGQPQHF. Here the CDR3 DNA reads TGTGCCAGCAGCAAAATTGAGGGCCAGCCCCAGCATTTT.